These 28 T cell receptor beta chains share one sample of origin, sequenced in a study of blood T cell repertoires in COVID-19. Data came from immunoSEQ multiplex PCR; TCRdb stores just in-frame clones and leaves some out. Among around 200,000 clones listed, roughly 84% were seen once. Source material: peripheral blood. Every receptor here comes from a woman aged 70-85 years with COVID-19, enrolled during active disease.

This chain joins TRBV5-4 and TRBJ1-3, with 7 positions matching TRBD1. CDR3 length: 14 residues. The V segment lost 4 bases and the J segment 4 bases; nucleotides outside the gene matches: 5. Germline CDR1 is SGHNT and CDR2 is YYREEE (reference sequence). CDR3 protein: CASSPGQSGNTIYF. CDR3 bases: TGTGCCAGCAGCCCGGGACAGAGCGGAAACACCATATATTTT.

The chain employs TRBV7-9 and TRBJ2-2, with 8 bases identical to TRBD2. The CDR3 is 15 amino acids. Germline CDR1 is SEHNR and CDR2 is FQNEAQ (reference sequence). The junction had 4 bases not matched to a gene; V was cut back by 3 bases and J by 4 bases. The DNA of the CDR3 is TGTGCCAGCAGCTTTTCCGGGAGGGCCACCGGGGAGCTGTTTTTT. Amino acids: CASSFSGRATGELFF.

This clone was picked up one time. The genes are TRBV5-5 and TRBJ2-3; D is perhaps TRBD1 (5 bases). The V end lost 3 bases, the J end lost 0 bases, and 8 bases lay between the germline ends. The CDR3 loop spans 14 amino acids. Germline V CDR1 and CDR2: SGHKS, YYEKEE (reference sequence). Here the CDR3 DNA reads TGTGCCAGCAGCTGGGGCGACAGCACAGATACGCAGTATTTT. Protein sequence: CASSWGDSTDTQYF.

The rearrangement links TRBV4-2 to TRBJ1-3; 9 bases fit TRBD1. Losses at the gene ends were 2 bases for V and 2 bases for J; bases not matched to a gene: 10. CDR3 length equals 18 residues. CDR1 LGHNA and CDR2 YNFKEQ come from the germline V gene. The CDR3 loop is CASSQSSGGTGTGNTIYF. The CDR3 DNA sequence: TGTGCCAGCAGCCAATCTAGCGGGGGGACAGGGACTGGAAACACCATATATTTT.

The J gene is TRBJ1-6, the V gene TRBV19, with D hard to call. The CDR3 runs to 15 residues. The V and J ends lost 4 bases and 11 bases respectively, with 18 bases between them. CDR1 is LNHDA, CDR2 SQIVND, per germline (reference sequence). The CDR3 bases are TGTGCCAGTAGTAGTCTGGAGTACCTAGTGACACCCCTCCACTTT. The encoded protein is CASSSLEYLVTPLHF.

CDR3: CASSINRGMNTEAFF. Here the CDR3 DNA reads TGTGCCAGTAGTATAAATAGGGGAATGAACACTGAAGCTTTCTTT. The chain combines TRBV19 with TRBJ1-1, with a weak D call TRBD1 (5 bases). The V end was cut by 2 bases, the J end by 0 bases, with 10 bases between. The CDR3 loop spans 15 amino acids. From germline, CDR1 is LNHDA and CDR2 SQIVND (reference sequence).

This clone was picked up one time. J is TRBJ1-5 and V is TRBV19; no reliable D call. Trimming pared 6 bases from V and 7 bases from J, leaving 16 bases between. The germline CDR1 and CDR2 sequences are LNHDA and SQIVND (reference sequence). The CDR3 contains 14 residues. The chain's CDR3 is CASSPSRGEQPQHF. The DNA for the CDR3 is TGTGCCAGTAGCCCTTCACGAGGCGAGCAGCCCCAGCATTTT.

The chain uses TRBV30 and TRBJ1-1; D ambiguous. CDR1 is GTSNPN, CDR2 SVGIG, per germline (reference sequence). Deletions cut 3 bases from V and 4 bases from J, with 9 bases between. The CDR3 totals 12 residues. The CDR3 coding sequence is TGTGCCTGGAGACGTGGGAGCACTGAAGCTTTCTTT. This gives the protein CAWRRGSTEAFF. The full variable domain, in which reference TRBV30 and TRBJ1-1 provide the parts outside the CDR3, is SQTIHQWPATLVQPVGSPLSLECTVEGTSNPNLYWYRQAAGRGLQLLFYSVGIGQISSEVPQNLSASRPQDRQFILSSKKLLLSDSGFYLCAWRRGSTEAFFGQGTRLTVV.

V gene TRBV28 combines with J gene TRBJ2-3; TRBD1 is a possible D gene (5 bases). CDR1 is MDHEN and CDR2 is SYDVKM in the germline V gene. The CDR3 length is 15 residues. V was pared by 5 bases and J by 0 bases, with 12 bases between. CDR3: CASSVGGASTDTQYF. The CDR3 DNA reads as TGTGCCAGCAGTGTGGGTGGGGCTAGCACAGATACGCAGTATTTT.

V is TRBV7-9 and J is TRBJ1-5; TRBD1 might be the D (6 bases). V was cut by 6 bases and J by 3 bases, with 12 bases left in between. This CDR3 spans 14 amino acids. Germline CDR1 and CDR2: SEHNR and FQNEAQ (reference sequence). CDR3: CASSSTGTNQPQHF. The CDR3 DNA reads TGTGCCAGCAGTTCCACAGGGACCAATCAGCCCCAGCATTTT. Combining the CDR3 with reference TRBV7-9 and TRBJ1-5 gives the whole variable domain DTGVSQNPRHKITKRGQNVTFRCDPISEHNRLYWYRQTLGQGPEFLTYFQNEAQLEKSRLLSDRFSAERPKGSFSTLEIQRTEQGDSAMYLCASSSTGTNQPQHFGDGTRLSIL.

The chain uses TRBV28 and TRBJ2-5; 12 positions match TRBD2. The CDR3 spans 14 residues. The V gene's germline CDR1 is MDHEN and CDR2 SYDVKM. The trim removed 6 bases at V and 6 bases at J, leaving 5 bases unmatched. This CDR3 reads CASRPGLAGKTQYF. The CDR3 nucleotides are TGTGCCAGCAGACCCGGACTAGCGGGGAAGACCCAGTACTTC. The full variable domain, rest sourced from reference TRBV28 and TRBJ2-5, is DVKVTQSSRYLVKRTGEKVFLECVQDMDHENMFWYRQDPGLGLRLIYFSYDVKMKEKGDIPEGYSVSREKKERFSLILESASTNQTSMYLCASRPGLAGKTQYFGPGTRLLVL.

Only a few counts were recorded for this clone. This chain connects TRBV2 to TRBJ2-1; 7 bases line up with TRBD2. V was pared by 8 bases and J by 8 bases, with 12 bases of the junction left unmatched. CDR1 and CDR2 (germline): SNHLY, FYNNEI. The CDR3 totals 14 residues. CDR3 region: CASRGGLASDEQFF. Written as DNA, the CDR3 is TGTGCCAGCCGGGGAGGGCTAGCGAGCGATGAGCAGTTCTTC.

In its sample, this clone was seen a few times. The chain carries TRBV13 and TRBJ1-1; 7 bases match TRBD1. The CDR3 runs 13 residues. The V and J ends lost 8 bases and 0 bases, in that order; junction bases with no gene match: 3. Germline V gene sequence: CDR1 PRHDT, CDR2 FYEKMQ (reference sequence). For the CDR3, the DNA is TGTGCCAGCGAGGGACAGTTGAACACTGAAGCTTTCTTT. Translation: CASEGQLNTEAFF.

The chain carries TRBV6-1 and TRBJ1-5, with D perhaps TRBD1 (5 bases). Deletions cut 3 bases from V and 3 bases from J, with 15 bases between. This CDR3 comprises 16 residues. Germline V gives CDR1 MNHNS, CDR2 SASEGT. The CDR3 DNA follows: TGTGCCAGCAGTGATCTTCAGGGTAGGGCCAATCAGCCCCAGCATTTT. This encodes CASSDLQGRANQPQHF.

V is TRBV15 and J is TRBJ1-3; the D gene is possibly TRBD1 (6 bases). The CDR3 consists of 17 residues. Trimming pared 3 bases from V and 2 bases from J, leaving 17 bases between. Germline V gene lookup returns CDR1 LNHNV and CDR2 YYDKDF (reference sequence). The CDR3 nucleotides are TGTGCCACCAGCAGCTACGGGCGTGAGGGGGCTGGAAACACCATATATTTT. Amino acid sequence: CATSSYGREGAGNTIYF.

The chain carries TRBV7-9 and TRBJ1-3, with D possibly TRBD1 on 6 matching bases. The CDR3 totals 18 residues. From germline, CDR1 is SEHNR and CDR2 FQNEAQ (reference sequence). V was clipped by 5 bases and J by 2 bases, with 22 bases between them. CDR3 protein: CASSHRALKRDTGNTIYF. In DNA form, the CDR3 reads TGTGCCAGCAGCCACAGGGCCCTTAAAAGGGATACTGGAAACACCATATATTTT. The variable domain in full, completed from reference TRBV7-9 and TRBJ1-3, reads DTGVSQNPRHKITKRGQNVTFRCDPISEHNRLYWYRQTLGQGPEFLTYFQNEAQLEKSRLLSDRFSAERPKGSFSTLEIQRTEQGDSAMYLCASSHRALKRDTGNTIYFGEGSWLTVV.

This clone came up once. The CDR3 DNA reads as TGCGCCAGCAGCGCGGGCTTGAACACTGAAGCTTTCTTT. It specifies CASSAGLNTEAFF. The chain couples TRBV5-1 to TRBJ1-1; the D is unclear. Trimming left V 4 bases short and J 0 bases short, with 7 bases between. The CDR3 loop spans 13 amino acids. The germline gives CDR1 SGHRS, CDR2 YFSETQ.

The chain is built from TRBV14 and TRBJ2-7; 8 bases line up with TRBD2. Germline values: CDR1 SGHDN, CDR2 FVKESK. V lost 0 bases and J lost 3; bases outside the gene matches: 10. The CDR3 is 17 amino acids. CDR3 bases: TGTGCCAGCAGCCAAGAGGGTGATGGACTAGCCCGCTACGAGCAGTACTTC. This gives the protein CASSQEGDGLARYEQYF. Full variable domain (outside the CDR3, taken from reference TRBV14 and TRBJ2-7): EAGVTQFPSHSVIEKGQTVTLRCDPISGHDNLYWYRRVMGKEIKFLLHFVKESKQDESGMPNNRFLAERTGGTYSTLKVQPAELEDSGVYFCASSQEGDGLARYEQYFGPGTRLTVT.

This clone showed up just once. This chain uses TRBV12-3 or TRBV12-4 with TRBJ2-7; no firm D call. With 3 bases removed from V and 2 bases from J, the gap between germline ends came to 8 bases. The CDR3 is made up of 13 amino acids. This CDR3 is CASSLESPYEQYF. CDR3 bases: TGTGCCAGCAGTTTGGAGAGTCCCTACGAGCAGTACTTC.

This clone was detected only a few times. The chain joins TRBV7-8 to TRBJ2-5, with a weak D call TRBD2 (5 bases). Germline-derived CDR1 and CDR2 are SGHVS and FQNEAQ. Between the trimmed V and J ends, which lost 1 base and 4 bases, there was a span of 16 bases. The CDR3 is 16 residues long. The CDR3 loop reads CASSLVGNGLGETQYF. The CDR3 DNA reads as TGTGCCAGCAGCTTAGTCGGGAATGGGTTGGGAGAGACCCAGTACTTC. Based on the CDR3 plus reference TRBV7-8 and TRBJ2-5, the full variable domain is GAGVSQSPRYKVAKRGQDVALRCDPISGHVSLFWYQQALGQGPEFLTYFQNEAQLDKSGLPSDRFFAERPEGSVSTLKIQRTQQEDSAVYLCASSLVGNGLGETQYFGPGTRLLVL.

CDR3 nucleotide sequence: TGTGCCATCAGTGAGATTAGCGGACCGAACACCGGGGAGCTGTTTTTT. Amino acid sequence: CAISEISGPNTGELFF. The chain links TRBV10-3 to TRBJ2-2; D is possibly TRBD2 (6 bases). This CDR3 spans 16 amino acids. V was trimmed by 2 bases and J by 0 bases, leaving 10 bases between them. CDR1 and CDR2 from the germline V gene are ENHRY and SYGVKD.

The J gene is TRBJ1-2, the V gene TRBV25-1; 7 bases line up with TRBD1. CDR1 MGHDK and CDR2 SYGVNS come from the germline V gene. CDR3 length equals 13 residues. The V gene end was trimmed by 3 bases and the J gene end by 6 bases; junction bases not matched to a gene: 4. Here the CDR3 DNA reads TGTGCCAGCAGTGACGACGGGACAGATGGCTACACCTTC. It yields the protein CASSDDGTDGYTF.

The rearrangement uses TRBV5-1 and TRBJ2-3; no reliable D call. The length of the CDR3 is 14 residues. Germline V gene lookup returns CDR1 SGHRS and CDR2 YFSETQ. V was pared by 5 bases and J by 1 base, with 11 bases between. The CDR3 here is CASRLEEGTDTQYF. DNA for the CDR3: TGCGCCAGCAGATTAGAGGAAGGCACAGATACGCAGTATTTT. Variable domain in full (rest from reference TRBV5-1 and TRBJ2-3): KAGVTQTPRYLIKTRGQQVTLSCSPISGHRSVSWYQQTPGQGLQFLFEYFSETQRNKGNFPGRFSGRQFSNSRSEMNVSTLELGDSALYLCASRLEEGTDTQYFGPGTRLTVL.

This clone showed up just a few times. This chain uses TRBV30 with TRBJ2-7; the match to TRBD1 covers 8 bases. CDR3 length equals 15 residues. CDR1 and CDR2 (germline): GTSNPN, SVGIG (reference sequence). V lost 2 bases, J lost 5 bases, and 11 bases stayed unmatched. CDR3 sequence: CAWSYTGQALDEQYV. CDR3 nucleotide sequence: TGTGCCTGGAGTTATACGGGACAGGCCCTTGACGAGCAGTACGTC.

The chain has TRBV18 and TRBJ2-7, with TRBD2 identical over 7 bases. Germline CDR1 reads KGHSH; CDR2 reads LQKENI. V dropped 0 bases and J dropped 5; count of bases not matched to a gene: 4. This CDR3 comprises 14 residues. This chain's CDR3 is CASSPPVAGDEQYF. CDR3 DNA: TGTGCCAGCTCACCACCGGTGGCGGGAGACGAGCAGTACTTC.

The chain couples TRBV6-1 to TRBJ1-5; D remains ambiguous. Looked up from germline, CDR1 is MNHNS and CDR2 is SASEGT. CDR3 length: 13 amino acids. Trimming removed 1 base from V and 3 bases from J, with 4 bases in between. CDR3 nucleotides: TGTGCCAGCAGTGAAGTTAACAATCAGCCCCAGCATTTT. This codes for CASSEVNNQPQHF.

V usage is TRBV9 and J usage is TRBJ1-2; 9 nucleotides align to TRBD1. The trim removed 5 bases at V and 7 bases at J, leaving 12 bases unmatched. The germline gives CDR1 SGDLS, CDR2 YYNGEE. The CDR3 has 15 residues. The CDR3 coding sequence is TGTGCCAGCAGTGGAAACACAGGGGGCGCCTTTGGCTACACCTTC. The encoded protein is CASSGNTGGAFGYTF.

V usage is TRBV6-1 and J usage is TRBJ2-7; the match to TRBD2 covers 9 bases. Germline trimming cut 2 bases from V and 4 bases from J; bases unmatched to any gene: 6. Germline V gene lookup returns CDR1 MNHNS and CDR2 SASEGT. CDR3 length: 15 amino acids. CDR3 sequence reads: CASSERREGRYEQYF. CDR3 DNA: TGTGCCAGCAGTGAACGGCGGGAGGGCCGGTACGAGCAGTACTTC.